The TCR beta chain described here comes from a study of early T cells in non-severe SARS-CoV-2 infection. Turning to the study itself: Sequenced material consisted of bulk RNA (from unsorted whole blood), and chains were unpaired. The study, taken as a whole, reports: Lookups in VDJdb leaned toward anti-spike CD8 responses and missed private and CD4 specificities.

The V and J ends lost 3 bases and 3 bases respectively, with 11 bases between them. The CDR3 totals 14 residues. Germline V gene data show CDR1 as SGHNT and CDR2 as YENEEA. A few counts support this clonotype. Its antigen remains unidentified. Researchers tagged individual cDNA molecules with unique molecular identifiers. TCRdb re-analysed the 5' RACE reads in MiXCR, keeping a single row per CDR3 protein. The data hold 45,000 to 60,000 distinct CDR3 sequences, with 8.7% observed a single time. The TCR comes from an adult who was a healthcare worker with PCR-confirmed SARS-CoV-2 infection or an uninfected control (not recorded which). The gene calls are TRBV11-3 and TRBJ1-1; D is unclear. The material sequenced was whole blood, taken at baseline. The CDR3 region is CASSFRQDDTEAFF. The DNA of the CDR3 is TGTGCCAGCAGCTTCCGGCAGGACGACACTGAAGCTTTCTTT.